This TCR beta chain comes out of a study of T-cell memory formation after mild COVID-19. Concerning this clonotype: Its cognate antigen is unknown.

Study-level results: Clones that contracted from day 15 to 85 had balanced CD4/CD8; later expanders were CD4+ biased.

TCRdb passed the 5' RACE reads through MiXCR, listing each CDR3 protein once. This table has around 300,000 distinct CDR3 sequences, roughly 18% appearing once. V was cut by 0 bases and J by 0 bases, with 18 bases left in between. Germline CDR1 SGDLS, CDR2 YYNGEE. This CDR3 spans 19 amino acids. Sample: PBMCs or a T cell subset sorted from them (not recorded which). The rearrangement joins TRBV9 to TRBJ1-4; D gene uncertain. The receptor comes from a man aged 18-30 years who had mild COVID-19 (a few samples of this study predate the infection). Cell type and time point are not known. Here the CDR3 reads CASSVGPIDRPSTNEKLFF. The CDR3 DNA sequence: TGTGCCAGCAGCGTAGGGCCCATCGACCGCCCTTCAACTAATGAAAAACTGTTTTTT. Using reference TRBV9 and TRBJ1-4 for the parts outside the CDR3, the full variable domain is DSGVTQTPKHLITATGQRVTLRCSPRSGDLSVYWYQQSLDQGLQFLIQYYNGEERAKGNILERFSAQQFPDLHSELNLSSLELGDSALYFCASSVGPIDRPSTNEKLFFGSGTQLSVL.